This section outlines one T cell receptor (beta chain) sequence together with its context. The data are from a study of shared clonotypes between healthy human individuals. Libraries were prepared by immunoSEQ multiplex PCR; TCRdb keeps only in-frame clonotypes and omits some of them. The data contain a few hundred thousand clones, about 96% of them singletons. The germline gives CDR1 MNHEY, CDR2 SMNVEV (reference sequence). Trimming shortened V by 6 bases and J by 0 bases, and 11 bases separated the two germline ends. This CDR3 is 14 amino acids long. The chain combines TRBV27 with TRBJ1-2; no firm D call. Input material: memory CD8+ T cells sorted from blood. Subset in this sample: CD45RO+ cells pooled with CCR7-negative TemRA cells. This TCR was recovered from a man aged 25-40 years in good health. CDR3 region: CASSLGQTNYGYTF. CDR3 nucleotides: TGTGCCAGCAGCCTGGGTCAGACTAACTATGGCTACACCTTC.